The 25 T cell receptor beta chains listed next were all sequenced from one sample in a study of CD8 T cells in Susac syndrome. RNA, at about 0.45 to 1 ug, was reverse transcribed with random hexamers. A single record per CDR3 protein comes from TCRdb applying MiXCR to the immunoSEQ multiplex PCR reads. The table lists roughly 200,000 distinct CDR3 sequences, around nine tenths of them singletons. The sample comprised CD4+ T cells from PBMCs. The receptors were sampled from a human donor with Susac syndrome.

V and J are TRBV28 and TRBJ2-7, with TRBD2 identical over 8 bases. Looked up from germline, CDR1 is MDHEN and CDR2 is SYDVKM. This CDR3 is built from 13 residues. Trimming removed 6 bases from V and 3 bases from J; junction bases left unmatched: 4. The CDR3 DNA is TGTGCCAGCAGAAGCGGGGGAAACTACGAGCAGTACTTC. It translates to CASRSGGNYEQYF.

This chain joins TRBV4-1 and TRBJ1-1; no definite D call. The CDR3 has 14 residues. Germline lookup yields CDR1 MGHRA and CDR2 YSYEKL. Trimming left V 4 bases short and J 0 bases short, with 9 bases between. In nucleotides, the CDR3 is TGCGCCAGCAGCCCCGGGTCTATGAACACTGAAGCTTTCTTT. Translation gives CASSPGSMNTEAFF.

The CDR3 here is CASSVSGELFF. DNA for the CDR3: TGTGCCAGCTCCGTATCCGGGGAGCTGTTTTTT. The V gene is TRBV18, the J gene TRBJ2-2; D gene ambiguous. This CDR3 region has 11 residues. Trimming shortened V by 6 bases and J by 6 bases, and 5 bases separated the two germline ends. Germline V gene lookup returns CDR1 KGHSH and CDR2 LQKENI.

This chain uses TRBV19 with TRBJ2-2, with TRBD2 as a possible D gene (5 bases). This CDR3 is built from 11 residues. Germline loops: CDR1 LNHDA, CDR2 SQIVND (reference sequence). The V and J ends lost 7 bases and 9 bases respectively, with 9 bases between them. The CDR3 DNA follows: TGTGCCAGTACCCGGGAACGGGAGCTGTTTTTT. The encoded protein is CASTRERELFF.

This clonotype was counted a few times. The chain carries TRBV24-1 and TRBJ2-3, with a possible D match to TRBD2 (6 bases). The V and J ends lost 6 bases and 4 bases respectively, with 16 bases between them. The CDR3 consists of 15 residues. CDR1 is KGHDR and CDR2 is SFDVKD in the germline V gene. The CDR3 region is CATSLGAGRADTQYF. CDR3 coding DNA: TGTGCCACCAGTTTGGGAGCGGGCCGAGCAGATACGCAGTATTTT.

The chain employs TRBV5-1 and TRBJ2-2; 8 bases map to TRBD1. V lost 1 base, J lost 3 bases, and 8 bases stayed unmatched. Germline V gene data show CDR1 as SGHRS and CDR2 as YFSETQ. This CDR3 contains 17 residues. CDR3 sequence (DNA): TGCGCCAGCAGCTTGCAACCGGGACAGGCGGACACCGGGGAGCTGTTTTTT. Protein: CASSLQPGQADTGELFF.

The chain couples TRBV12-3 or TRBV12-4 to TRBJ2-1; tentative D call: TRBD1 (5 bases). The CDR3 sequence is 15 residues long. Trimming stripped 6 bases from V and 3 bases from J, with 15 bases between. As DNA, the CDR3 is TGTGCCAGCAGCCCCCGGGTAGGGGACTACAATGAGCAGTTCTTC. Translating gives CASSPRVGDYNEQFF.

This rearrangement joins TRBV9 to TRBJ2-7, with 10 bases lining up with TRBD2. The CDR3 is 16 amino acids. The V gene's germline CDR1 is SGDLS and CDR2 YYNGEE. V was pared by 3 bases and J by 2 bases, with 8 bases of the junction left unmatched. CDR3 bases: TGTGCCAGCAGCGACTTAGCGGGGGGCCCTCCCTACGAGCAGTACTTC. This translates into CASSDLAGGPPYEQYF.

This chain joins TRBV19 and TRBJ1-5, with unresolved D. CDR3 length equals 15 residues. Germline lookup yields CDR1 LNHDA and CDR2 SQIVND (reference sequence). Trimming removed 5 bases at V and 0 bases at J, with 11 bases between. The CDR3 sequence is CASSEQRNSNQPQHF. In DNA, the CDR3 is TGTGCCAGTAGTGAACAGAGAAATAGCAATCAGCCCCAGCATTTT.

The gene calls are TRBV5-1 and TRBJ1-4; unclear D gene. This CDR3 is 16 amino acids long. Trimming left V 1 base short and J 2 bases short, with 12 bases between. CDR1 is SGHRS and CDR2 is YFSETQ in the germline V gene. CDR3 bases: TGCGCCAGCAGCTTGAACCCGACGGGTACTAATGAAAAACTGTTTTTT. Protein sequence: CASSLNPTGTNEKLFF.

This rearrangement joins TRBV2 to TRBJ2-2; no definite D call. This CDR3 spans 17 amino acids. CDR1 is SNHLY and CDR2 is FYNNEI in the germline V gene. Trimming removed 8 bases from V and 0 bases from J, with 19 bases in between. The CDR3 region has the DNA TGTGCCAGCTACTTTGCGTTTAACAGCCCGAACACCGGGGAGCTGTTTTTT. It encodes CASYFAFNSPNTGELFF. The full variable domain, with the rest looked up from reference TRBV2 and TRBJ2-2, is EPEVTQTPSHQVTQMGQEVILRCVPISNHLYFYWYRQILGQKVEFLVSFYNNEISEKSEIFDDQFSVERPDGSNFTLKIRSTKLEDSAMYFCASYFAFNSPNTGELFFGEGSRLTVL.

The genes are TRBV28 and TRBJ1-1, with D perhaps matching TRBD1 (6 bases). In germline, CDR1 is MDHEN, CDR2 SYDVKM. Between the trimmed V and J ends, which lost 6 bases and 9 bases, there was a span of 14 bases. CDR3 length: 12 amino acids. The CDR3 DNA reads TGTGCCAGCAGCCAAAAGGGGGGGAAAGCTTTCTTT. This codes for CASSQKGGKAFF. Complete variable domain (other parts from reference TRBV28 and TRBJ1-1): DVKVTQSSRYLVKRTGEKVFLECVQDMDHENMFWYRQDPGLGLRLIYFSYDVKMKEKGDIPEGYSVSREKKERFSLILESASTNQTSMYLCASSQKGGKAFFGQGTRLTVV.

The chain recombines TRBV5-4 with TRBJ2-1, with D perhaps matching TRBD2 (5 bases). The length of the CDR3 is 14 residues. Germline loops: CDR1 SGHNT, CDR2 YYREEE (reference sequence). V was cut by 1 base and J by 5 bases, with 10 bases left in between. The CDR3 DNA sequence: TGTGCCAGCAGCTTGCGGGGTCCCAACAATGAGCAGTTCTTC. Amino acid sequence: CASSLRGPNNEQFF.

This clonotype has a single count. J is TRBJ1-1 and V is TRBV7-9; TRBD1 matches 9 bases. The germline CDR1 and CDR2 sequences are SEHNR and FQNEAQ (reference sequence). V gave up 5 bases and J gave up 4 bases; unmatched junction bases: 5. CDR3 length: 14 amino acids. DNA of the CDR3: TGTGCCAGCAGCCAACCACAGGGGGCCACTGAAGCTTTCTTT. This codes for CASSQPQGATEAFF.

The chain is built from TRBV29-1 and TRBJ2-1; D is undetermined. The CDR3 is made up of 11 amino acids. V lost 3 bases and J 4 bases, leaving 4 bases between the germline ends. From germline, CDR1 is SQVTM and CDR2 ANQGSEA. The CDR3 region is CSVETYNEQFF. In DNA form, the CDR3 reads TGCAGCGTTGAGACTTACAATGAGCAGTTCTTC.

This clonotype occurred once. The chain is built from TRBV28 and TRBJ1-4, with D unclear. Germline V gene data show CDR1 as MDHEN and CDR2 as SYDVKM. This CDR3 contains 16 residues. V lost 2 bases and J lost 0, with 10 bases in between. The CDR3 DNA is TGTGCCAGCAGTTTAGACGGTGCCGCAACTAATGAAAAACTGTTTTTT. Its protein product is CASSLDGAATNEKLFF.

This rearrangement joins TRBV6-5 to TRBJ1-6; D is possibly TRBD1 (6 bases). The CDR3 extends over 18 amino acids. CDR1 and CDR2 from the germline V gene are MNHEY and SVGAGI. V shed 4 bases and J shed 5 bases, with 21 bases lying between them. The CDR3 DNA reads TGTGCCAGCAGTTCCCCGGTTACGAGCGGGGGCGATAATTCACCCCTCCACTTT. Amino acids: CASSSPVTSGGDNSPLHF.

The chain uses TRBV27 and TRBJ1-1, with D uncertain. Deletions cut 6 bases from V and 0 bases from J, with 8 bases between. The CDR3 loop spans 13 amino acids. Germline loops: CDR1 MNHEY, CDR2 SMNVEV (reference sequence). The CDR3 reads CASSWGVNTEAFF. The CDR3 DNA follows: TGTGCCAGCAGCTGGGGAGTGAACACTGAAGCTTTCTTT.

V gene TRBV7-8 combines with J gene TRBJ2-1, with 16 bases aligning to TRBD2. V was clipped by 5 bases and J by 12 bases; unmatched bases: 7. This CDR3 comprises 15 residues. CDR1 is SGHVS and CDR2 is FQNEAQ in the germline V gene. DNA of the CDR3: TGTGCCAGCAGCGCACCGGGACTAGCGGGAGGGCGGCAGTTCTTC. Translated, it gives CASSAPGLAGGRQFF.

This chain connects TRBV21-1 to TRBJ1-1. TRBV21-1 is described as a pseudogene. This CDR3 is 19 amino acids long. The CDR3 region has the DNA TGTGCCAGCAGCACCCACGGAAGCGGACTGCTGGGGGGCAACACTGAAGCTTTCTTT. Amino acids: CASSTHGSGLLGGNTEAFF.

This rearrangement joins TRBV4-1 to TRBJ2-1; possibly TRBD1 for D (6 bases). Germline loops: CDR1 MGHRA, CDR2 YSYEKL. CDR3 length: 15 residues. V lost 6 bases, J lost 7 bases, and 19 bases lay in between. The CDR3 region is CASSLLGTNVNEQFF. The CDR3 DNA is TGCGCCAGCAGTCTTCTCGGGACAAATGTTAATGAGCAGTTCTTC.

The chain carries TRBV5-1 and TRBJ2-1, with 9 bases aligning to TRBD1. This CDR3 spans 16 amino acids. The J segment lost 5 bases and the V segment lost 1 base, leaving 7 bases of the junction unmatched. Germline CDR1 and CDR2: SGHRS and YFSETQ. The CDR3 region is CASSLYGTGRNNEQFF. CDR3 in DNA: TGCGCCAGCAGCTTGTACGGGACAGGGAGAAACAATGAGCAGTTCTTC.

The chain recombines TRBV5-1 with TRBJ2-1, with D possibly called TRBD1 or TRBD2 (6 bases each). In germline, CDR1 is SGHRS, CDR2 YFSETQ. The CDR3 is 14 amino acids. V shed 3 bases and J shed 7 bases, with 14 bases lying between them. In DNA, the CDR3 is TGCGCCAGCAGCTCCCAGCAGGGGAGGAATGAGCAGTTCTTC. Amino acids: CASSSQQGRNEQFF.

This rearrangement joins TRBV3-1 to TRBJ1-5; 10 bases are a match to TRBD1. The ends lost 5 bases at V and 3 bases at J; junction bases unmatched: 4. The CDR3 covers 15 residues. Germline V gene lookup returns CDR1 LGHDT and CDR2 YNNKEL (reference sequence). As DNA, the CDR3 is TGTGCCAGCAGCAGGGGGACAGGGGTCAATCAGCCCCAGCATTTT. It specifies CASSRGTGVNQPQHF.

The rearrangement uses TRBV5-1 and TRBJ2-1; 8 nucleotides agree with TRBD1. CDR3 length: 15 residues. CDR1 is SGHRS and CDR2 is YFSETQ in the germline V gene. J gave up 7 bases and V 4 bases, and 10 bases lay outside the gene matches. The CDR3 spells CASSPEGQGANEQFF. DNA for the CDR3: TGCGCCAGCAGCCCAGAAGGACAGGGTGCGAATGAGCAGTTCTTC. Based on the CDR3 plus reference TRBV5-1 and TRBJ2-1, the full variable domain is KAGVTQTPRYLIKTRGQQVTLSCSPISGHRSVSWYQQTPGQGLQFLFEYFSETQRNKGNFPGRFSGRQFSNSRSEMNVSTLELGDSALYLCASSPEGQGANEQFFGPGTRLTVL.